This T cell receptor beta chain was observed in a study of T cells in Graves' hyperthyroidism and ophthalmopathy. General study findings and limits: Ophthalmopathy onset followed model prediction by a median approximately 6.2 months.

In this sample, this clonotype turned up a few times. Its antigen is not known. One base away lies a much larger clone, so this may be a sequencing read error. Germline CDR1 is SNHLY and CDR2 is FYNNEI. CDR3 size: 13 residues. V dropped 7 bases and J dropped 0 bases, with 9 bases sitting between them. From RNA transcripts, TCR beta CDR3 regions were amplified. A first-round RT-PCR of the TCR CDR3 used the HTBI primer set. TCRdb reanalysed the multiplex PCR reads using MiXCR and keeps one entry per CDR3 protein. The profile shows under 750,000 distinct CDR3 sequences, about 17% of them singletons. The sequenced material came from blood. The source is a woman aged 45-65 years with Graves' hyperthyroidism that later progressed to Graves' ophthalmopathy. The rearrangement joins TRBV2 to TRBJ1-1; D ambiguous. CDR3 sequence: CASTENMNTEAFF. In DNA, the CDR3 is TGTGCCAGCACCGAGAACATGAACACTGAAGCTTTCTTT.